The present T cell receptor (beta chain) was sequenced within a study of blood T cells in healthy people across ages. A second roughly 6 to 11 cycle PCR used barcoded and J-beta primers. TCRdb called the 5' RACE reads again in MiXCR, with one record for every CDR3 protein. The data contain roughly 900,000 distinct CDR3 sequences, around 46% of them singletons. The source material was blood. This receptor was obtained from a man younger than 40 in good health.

The CDR3 bases are TGCGCCAGCAGCCAAGGTCCGGCAGTTTCATTTCCAGATACGCAGTATTTT. Protein product: CASSQGPAVSFPDTQYF. The rearrangement joins TRBV4-1 to TRBJ2-3; D gene uncertain. In germline, CDR1 is MGHRA, CDR2 YSYEKL. V lost 1 base and J lost 4, with 18 bases in between. There are 17 residues in the CDR3.